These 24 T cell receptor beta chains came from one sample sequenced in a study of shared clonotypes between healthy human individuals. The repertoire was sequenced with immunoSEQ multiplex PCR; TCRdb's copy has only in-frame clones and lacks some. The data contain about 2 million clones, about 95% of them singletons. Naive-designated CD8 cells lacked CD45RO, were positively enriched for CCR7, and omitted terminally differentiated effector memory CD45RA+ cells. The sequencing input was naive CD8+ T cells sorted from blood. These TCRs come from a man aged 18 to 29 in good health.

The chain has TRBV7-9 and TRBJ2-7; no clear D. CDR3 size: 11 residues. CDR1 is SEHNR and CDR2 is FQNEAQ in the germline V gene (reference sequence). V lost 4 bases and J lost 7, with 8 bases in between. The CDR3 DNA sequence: TGTGCCAGCAGCTCGAACTCAGAGCAGTACTTC. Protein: CASSSNSEQYF.

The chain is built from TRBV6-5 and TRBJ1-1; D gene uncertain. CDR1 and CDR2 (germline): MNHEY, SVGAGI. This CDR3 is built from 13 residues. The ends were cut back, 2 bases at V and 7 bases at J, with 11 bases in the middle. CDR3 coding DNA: TGTGCCAGCAGTTACGGCCAGAATAGTGAAGCTTTCTTT. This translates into CASSYGQNSEAFF.

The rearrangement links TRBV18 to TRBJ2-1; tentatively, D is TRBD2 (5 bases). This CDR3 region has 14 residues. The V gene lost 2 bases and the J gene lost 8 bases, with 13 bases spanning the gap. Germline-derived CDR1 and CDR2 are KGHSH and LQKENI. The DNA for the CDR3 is TGTGCCAGCTCACCAGGGTACGGGATAGATGAGCAGTTCTTC. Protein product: CASSPGYGIDEQFF.

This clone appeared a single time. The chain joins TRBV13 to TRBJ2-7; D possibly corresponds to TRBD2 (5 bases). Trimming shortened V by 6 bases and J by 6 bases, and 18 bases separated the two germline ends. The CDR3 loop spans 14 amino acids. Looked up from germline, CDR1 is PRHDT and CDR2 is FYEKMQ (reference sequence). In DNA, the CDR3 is TGTGCCAGCAGGCCGACGGGGTCCACGGGCGAGCAGTACTTC. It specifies CASRPTGSTGEQYF.

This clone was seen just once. The CDR3 protein is CASSLLDSYNEQFF. Written as DNA, the CDR3 is TGTGCCAGCAGTCTCCTAGACAGTTACAATGAGCAGTTCTTC. The chain uses TRBV6-5 and TRBJ2-1, with D tentatively TRBD1 (5 bases). Trimming shortened V by 5 bases and J by 4 bases, and 12 bases separated the two germline ends. CDR3 length: 14 residues. Germline CDR1 MNHEY, CDR2 SVGAGI.

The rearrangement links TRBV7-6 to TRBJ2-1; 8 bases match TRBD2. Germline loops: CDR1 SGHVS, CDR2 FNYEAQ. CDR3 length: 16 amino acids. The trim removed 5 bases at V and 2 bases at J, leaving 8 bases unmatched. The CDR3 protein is CASSGPVGLAYNEQFF. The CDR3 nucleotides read TGTGCCAGCAGCGGGCCCGTGGGACTAGCCTACAATGAGCAGTTCTTC.

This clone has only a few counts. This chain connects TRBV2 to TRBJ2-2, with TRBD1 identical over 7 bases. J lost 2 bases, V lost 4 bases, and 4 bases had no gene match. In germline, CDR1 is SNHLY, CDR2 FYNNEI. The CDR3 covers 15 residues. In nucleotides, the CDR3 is TGTGCCAGCAGTGGGGGACAGATTAACACCGGGGAGCTGTTTTTT. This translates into CASSGGQINTGELFF.

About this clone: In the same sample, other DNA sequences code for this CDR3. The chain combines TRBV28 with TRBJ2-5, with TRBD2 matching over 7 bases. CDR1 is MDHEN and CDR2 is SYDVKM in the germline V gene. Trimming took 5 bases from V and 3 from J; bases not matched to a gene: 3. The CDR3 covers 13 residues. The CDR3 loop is CASSLGGEETQYF. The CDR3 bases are TGTGCCAGCAGTCTGGGGGGGGAAGAGACCCAGTACTTC.

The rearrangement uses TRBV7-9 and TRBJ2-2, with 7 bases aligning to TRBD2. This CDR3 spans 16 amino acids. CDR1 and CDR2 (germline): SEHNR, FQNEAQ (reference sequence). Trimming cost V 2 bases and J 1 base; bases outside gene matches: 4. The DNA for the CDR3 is TGTGCCAGCAGCTTAATCGGGGGGAAGAACACCGGGGAGCTGTTTTTT. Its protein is CASSLIGGKNTGELFF.

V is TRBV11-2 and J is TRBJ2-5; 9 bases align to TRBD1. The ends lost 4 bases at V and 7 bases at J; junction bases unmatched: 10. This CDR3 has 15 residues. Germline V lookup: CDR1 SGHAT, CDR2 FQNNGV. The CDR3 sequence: CASSSYRDRAATQYF. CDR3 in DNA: TGTGCCAGCAGCTCGTACCGGGACAGGGCCGCGACCCAGTACTTC.

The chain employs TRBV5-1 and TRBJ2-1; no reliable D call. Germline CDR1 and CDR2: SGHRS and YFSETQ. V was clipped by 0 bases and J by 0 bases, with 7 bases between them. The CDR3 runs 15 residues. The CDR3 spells CASSLVSNSYNEQFF. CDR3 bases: TGCGCCAGCAGCTTGGTGAGCAACTCCTACAATGAGCAGTTCTTC.

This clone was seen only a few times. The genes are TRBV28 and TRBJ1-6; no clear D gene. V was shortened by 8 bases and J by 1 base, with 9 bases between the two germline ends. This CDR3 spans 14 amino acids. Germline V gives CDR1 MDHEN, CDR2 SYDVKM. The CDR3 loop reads CASRGRSYNSPLHF. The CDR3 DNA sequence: TGTGCCAGCCGAGGCCGGTCCTATAATTCACCCCTCCACTTT.

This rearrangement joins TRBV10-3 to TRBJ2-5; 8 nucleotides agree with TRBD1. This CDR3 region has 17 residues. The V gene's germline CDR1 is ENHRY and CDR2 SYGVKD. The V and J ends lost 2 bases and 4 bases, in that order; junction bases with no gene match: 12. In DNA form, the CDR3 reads TGTGCCATCAGTGAGCCCACGGGACAGGTTGGGGGAGAGACCCAGTACTTC. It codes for CAISEPTGQVGGETQYF.

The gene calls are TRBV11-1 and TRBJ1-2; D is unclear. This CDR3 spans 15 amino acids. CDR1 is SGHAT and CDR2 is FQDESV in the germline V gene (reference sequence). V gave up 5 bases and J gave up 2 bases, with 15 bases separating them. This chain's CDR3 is CASSPLGNENYGYTF. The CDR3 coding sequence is TGTGCCAGCAGCCCACTCGGTAACGAGAACTATGGCTACACCTTC.

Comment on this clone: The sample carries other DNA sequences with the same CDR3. In nucleotides, the CDR3 is TGCAGCGCCCCAACACTCGGGACAGGGGGCACAGATACGCAGTATTTT. The encoded protein is CSAPTLGTGGTDTQYF. The gene calls are TRBV29-1 and TRBJ2-3; TRBD1 aligns across 10 bases. V was pared by 7 bases and J by 1 base, with 11 bases of the junction left unmatched. The V gene's germline CDR1 is SQVTM and CDR2 ANQGSEA. The CDR3 covers 16 residues.

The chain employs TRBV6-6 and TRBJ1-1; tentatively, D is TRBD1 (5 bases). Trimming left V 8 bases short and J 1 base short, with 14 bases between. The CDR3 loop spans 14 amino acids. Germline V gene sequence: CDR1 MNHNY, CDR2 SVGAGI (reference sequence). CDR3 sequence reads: CASVGQVGNTEAFF. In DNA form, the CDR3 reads TGTGCCAGCGTAGGACAAGTCGGGAACACTGAAGCTTTCTTT.

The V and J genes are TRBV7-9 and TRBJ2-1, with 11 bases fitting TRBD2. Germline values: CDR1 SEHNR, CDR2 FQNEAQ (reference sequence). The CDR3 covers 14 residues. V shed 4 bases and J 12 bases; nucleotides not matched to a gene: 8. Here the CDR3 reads CASSSSGGPLGQFF. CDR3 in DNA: TGTGCCAGCAGCTCTAGCGGGGGGCCCCTAGGGCAGTTCTTC.

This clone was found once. The CDR3 protein is CASSKGGGLPQETQYF. Written as DNA, the CDR3 is TGTGCCAGCAGCAAAGGCGGCGGACTACCTCAAGAGACCCAGTACTTC. The chain recombines TRBV21-1 with TRBJ2-5; TRBD2 is taken as the D call from the table, unchecked against the DNA. TRBV21-1 is a recognized pseudogene. This CDR3 has 16 amino acids.

For the CDR3, the DNA is TGCGCCAGCAGCCCACACGGGGGGGCGCCGGGAGGCTATGGCTACACCTTC. Translation: CASSPHGGAPGGYGYTF. The J gene is TRBJ1-2, the V gene TRBV4-1; TRBD1 is a possible D gene (6 bases). The germline V gene encodes CDR1 MGHRA and CDR2 YSYEKL. The CDR3 is made up of 17 amino acids. V was cut by 4 bases and J by 4 bases, with 22 bases left in between.

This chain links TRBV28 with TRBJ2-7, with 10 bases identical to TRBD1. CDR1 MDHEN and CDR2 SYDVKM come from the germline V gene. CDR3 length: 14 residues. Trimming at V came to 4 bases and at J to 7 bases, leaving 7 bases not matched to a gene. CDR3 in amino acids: CASSWDRGLREQYF. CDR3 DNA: TGTGCCAGCAGTTGGGACAGGGGCCTACGGGAGCAGTACTTC.

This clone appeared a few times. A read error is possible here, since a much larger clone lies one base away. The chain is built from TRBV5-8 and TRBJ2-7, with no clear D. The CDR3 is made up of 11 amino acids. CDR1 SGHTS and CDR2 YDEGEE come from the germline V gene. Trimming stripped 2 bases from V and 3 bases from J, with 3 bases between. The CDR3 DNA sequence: TGTGCCAGCAGCTTCTACTACGAGCAGTACTTC. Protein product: CASSFYYEQYF.

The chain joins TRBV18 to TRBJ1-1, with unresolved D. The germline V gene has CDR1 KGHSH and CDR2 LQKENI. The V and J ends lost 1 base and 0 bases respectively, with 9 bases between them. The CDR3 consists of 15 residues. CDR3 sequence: CASSPREQMNTEAFF. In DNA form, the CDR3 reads TGTGCCAGCTCACCACGGGAACAGATGAACACTGAAGCTTTCTTT. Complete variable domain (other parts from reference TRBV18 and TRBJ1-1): NAGVMQNPRHLVRRRGQEARLRCSPMKGHSHVYWYRQLPEEGLKFMVYLQKENIIDESGMPKERFSAEFPKEGPSILRIQQVVRGDSAAYFCASSPREQMNTEAFFGQGTRLTVV.

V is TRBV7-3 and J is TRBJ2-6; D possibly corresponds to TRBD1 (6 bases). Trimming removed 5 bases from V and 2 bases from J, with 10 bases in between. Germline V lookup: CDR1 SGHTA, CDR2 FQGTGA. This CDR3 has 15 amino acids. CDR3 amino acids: CASSLNRAGANVLTF. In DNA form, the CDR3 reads TGTGCCAGCAGCCTCAACAGGGCTGGGGCCAACGTCCTGACTTTC.

CDR3 coding DNA: TGTGCCAGCAGTGAAGGACATAATCCTGGCTACACCTTC. Protein product: CASSEGHNPGYTF. The chain joins TRBV2 to TRBJ1-2, with D unresolved. Germline CDR1 SNHLY, CDR2 FYNNEI. This CDR3 is 13 amino acids long. V lost 1 base, J lost 7 bases, and 10 bases lay in between.